This T cell receptor beta chain was sequenced during a study of glioma-infiltrating T cells. TCR alpha and beta CDR3 regions were amplified from RNA using iRepertoire nested multiplex PCR. One entry per CDR3 protein results from TCRdb running MiXCR on the multiplex PCR reads. The sample shows more than 110,000 distinct CDR3 sequences, about 39% of them seen only once. Germline V gene sequence: CDR1 DFQATT, CDR2 SNEGSKA (reference sequence). Trimming stripped 5 bases from V and 5 bases from J, with 22 bases between. The CDR3 totals 16 residues. The clonotype originates from a human donor with low-grade glioma or glioblastoma, undergoing nonglioma brain surgery, or in good health (not recorded which). The V and J genes are TRBV20-1 and TRBJ2-1, with TRBD2 as a possible D gene (6 bases). The source material was glioma tissue, nonneoplastic brain tissue, or PBMCs (not recorded which). The CDR3 DNA sequence: TGCAGTGCTCCAAGGTGGGGAGGCTCTAAGGACAATGAGCAGTTCTTC. The encoded protein is CSAPRWGGSKDNEQFF.